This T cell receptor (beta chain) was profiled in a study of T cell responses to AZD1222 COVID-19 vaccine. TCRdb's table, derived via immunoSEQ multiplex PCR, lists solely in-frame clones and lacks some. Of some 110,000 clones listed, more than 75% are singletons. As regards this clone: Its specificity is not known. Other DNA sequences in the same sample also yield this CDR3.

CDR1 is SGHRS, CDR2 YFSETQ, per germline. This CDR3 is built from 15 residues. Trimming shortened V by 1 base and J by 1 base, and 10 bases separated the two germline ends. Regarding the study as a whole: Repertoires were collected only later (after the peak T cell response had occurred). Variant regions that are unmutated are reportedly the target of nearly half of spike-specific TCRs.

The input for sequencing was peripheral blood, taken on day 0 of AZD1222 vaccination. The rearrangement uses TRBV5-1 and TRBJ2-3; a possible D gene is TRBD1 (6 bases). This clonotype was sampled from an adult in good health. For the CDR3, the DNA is TGCGCCAGCAGCTTGAGGGGGACCGGCACAGATACGCAGTATTTT. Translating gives CASSLRGTGTDTQYF.